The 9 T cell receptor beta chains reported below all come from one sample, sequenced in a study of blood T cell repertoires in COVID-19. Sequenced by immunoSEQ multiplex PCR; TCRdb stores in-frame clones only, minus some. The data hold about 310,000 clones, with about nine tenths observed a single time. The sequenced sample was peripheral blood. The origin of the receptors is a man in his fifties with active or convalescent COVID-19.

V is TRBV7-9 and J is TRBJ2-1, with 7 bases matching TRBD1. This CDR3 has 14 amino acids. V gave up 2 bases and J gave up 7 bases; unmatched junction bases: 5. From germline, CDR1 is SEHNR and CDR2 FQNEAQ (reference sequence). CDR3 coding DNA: TGTGCCAGCAGCTTATACCACAGGGGAAATGAGCAGTTCTTC. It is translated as CASSLYHRGNEQFF.

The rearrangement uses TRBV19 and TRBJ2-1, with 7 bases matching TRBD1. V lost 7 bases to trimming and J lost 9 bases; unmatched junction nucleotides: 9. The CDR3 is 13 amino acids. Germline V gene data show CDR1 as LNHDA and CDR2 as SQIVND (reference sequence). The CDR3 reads CASNRQGEGEQFF. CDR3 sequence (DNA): TGTGCCAGTAACCGACAGGGAGAGGGTGAGCAGTTCTTC.

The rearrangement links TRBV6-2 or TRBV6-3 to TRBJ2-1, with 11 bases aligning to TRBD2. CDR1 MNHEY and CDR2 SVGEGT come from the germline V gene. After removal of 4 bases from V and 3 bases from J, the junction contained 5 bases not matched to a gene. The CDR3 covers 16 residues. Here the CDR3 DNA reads TGTGCCAGCAGTTCGTTAGCGGGGGGGGGCTACAATGAGCAGTTCTTC. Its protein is CASSSLAGGGYNEQFF.

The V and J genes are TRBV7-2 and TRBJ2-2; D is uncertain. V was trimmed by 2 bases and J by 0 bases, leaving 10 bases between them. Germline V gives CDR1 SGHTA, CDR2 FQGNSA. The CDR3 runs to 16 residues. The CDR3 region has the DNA TGTGCCAGCAGCTTATACCAGGCGTCGAACACCGGGGAGCTGTTTTTT. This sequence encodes CASSLYQASNTGELFF.

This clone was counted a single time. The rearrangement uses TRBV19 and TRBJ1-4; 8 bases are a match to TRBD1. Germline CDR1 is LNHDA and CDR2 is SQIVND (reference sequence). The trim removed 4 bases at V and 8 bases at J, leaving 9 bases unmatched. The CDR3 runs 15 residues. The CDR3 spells CASSSSTGVGEKLFF. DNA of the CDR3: TGTGCCAGTAGTAGCTCGACAGGGGTAGGGGAAAAACTGTTTTTT. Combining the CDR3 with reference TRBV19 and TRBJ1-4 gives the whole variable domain DGGITQSPKYLFRKEGQNVTLSCEQNLNHDAMYWYRQDPGQGLRLIYYSQIVNDFQKGDIAEGYSVSREKKESFPLTVTSAQKNPTAFYLCASSSSTGVGEKLFFGSGTQLSVL.

As DNA, the CDR3 is TGTGCCAGCAGCCAAGACAGGGAAGAGACCCAGTACTTC. It translates to CASSQDREETQYF. The rearrangement joins TRBV4-2 to TRBJ2-5, with D possibly being TRBD1 (5 bases). V was clipped by 0 bases and J by 3 bases, with 5 bases between them. This CDR3 region has 13 residues. Germline CDR1 reads LGHNA; CDR2 reads YNFKEQ.

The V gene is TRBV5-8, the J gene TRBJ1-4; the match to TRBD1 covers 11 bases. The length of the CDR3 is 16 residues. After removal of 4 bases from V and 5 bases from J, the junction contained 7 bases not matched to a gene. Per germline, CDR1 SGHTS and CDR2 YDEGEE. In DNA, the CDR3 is TGTGCCAGCAGCCTATCTTGGGACAGGGGGAATGAAAAACTGTTTTTT. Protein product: CASSLSWDRGNEKLFF.

The CDR3 reads CASSQDITSGRAGSTGELFF. For the CDR3, the DNA is TGCGCCAGCAGCCAAGATATAACTAGCGGGAGGGCCGGGAGCACCGGGGAGCTGTTTTTT. The genes are TRBV4-1 and TRBJ2-2, with 13 bases aligning to TRBD2. Losses at the gene ends were 0 bases for V and 4 bases for J; bases not matched to a gene: 11. Germline CDR1 reads MGHRA; CDR2 reads YSYEKL. CDR3 length: 20 residues.

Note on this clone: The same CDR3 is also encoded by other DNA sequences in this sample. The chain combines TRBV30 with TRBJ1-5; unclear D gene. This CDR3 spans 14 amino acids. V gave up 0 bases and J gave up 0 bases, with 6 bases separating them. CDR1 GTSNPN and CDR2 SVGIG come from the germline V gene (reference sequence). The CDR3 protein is CAWSVGSSNQPQHF. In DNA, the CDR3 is TGTGCCTGGAGTGTAGGGAGTAGCAATCAGCCCCAGCATTTT.